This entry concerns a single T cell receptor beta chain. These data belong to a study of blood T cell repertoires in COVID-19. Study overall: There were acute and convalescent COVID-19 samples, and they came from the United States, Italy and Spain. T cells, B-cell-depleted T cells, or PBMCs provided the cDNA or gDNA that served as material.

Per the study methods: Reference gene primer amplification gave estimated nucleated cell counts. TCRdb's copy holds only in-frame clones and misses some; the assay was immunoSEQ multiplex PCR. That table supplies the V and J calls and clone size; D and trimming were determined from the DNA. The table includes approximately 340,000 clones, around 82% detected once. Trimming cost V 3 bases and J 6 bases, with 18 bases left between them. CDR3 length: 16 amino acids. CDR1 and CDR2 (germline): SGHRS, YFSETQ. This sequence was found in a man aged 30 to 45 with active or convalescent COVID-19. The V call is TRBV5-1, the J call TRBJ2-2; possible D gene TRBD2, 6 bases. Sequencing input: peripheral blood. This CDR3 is CASSSLRGRMAGELFF. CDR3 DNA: TGCGCCAGCAGCTCGCTACGGGGGAGAATGGCCGGGGAGCTGTTTTTT.